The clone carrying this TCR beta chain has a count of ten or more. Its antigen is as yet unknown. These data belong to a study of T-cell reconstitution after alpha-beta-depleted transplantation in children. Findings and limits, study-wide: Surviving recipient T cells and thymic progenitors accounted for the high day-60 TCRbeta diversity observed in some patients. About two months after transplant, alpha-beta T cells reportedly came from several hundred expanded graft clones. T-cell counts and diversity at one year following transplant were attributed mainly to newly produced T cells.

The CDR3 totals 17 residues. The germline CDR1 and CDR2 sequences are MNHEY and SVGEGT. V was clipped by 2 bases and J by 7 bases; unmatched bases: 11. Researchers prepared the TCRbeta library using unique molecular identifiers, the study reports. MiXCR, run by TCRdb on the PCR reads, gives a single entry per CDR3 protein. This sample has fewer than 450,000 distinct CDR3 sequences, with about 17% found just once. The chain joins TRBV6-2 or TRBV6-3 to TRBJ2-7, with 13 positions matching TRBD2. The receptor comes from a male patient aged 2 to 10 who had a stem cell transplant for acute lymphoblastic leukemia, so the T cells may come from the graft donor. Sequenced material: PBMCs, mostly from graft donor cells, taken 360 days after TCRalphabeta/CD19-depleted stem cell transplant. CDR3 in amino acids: CASSYGLAGDPPLEQYF. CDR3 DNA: TGTGCCAGCAGTTACGGACTAGCGGGAGACCCCCCCTTAGAGCAGTACTTC.